This is a list of T cell receptor beta chains from one sample in a study of blood T cell repertoires in COVID-19. Libraries were prepared by immunoSEQ multiplex PCR; TCRdb keeps only in-frame clonotypes and omits some of them. The sample includes about 190,000 clones, approximately 91% of them seen just once. Sequenced sample: peripheral blood. Receptor source: a man under 40 with acute or convalescent COVID-19. The CDR3 runs from the conserved cysteine through the conserved F or W. Each record gives: D gene, clone size, J gene, V gene, CDR3 protein, CDR3 DNA. A D gene is named only where the DNA matches it firmly. The size entry is marked missing in some rows and otherwise reads once, few, many or a size class.

D: TRBD1; size: once; J: TRBJ2-7; V: TRBV10-3; CDR3: CAINRDRFTEQYF; DNA: TGTGCCATCAATCGGGACAGGTTTACCGAGCAGTACTTC
D: TRBD2; size: -; J: TRBJ2-7; V: TRBV5-1; CDR3: CASSHSGGASYEQYF; DNA: TGCGCCAGCAGCCACAGCGGGGGGGCCTCCTACGAGCAGTACTTC
D: TRBD2; size: once; J: TRBJ2-7; V: TRBV13; CDR3: CASTSGVSGSGYYEQYF; DNA: TGTGCCAGCACCTCGGGAGTTTCAGGTAGCGGGTACTACGAGCAGTACTTC
D: -; size: -; J: TRBJ1-1; V: TRBV6-1; CDR3: CASSDRVLNTEAFF; DNA: TGTGCCAGCAGTGACAGGGTTCTGAACACTGAAGCTTTCTTT
D: -; size: -; J: TRBJ1-5; V: TRBV4-1; CDR3: CASRYKNQPQHF; DNA: TGCGCCAGCAGGTACAAAAATCAGCCCCAGCATTTT
D: TRBD1; size: -; J: TRBJ1-3; V: TRBV28; CDR3: CASSFWGQLNTIYF; DNA: TGTGCCAGCAGTTTCTGGGGACAGTTAAACACCATATATTTT
D: TRBD2; size: -; J: TRBJ2-3; V: TRBV18; CDR3: CASSPMGLAGVADTQYF; DNA: TGTGCCAGCTCACCTATGGGACTAGCGGGAGTTGCAGATACGCAGTATTTT
D: -; size: -; J: TRBJ2-1; V: TRBV7-3; CDR3: CASSLSGLQVNEQFF; DNA: TGTGCCAGCAGCTTAAGCGGGCTCCAGGTCAATGAGCAGTTCTTC
D: -; size: -; J: TRBJ1-3; V: TRBV18; CDR3: CASSQSGLKAGNTIYF; DNA: TGTGCCAGCTCACAGTCAGGGCTTAAAGCTGGAAACACCATATATTTT
D: -; size: -; J: TRBJ2-1; V: TRBV28; CDR3: CASSRGSGGYYNEQFF; DNA: TGTGCCAGCAGTCGAGGTTCTGGCGGGTATTACAATGAGCAGTTCTTC
D: -; size: -; J: TRBJ2-3; V: TRBV27; CDR3: CASRSITGLGTDTQYF; DNA: TGTGCCAGCAGGTCGATTACAGGTTTGGGGACAGATACGCAGTATTTT
D: TRBD1; size: -; J: TRBJ1-2; V: TRBV19; CDR3: CASSIQGAYGYTF; DNA: TGTGCCAGTAGTATACAGGGGGCCTATGGCTACACCTTC
D: -; size: -; J: TRBJ2-1; V: TRBV15; CDR3: CATSRDLALSSYNEQFF; DNA: TGTGCCACCAGCAGAGATCTCGCACTAAGCTCCTACAATGAGCAGTTCTTC
D: -; size: -; J: TRBJ1-1; V: TRBV12-1; CDR3: CASSCLTGDMNTEAFF; DNA: TGTGCCAGCAGCTGTTTGACAGGGGATATGAACACTGAAGCTTTCTTT
D: -; size: -; J: TRBJ2-3; V: TRBV11-1; CDR3: CASSLGRIRSTDTQYF; DNA: TGTGCCAGCAGCTTAGGGCGGATCCGCTCCACAGATACGCAGTATTTT
D: -; size: -; J: TRBJ2-5; V: TRBV28; CDR3: CASSSLYETQYF; DNA: TGTGCCAGCAGCAGTTTATATGAGACCCAGTACTTC
D: TRBD2; size: -; J: TRBJ2-3; V: TRBV11-3; CDR3: CASSLGSTSGLTDTQYF; DNA: TGTGCCAGCAGCTTAGGGTCTACTAGCGGACTCACAGATACGCAGTATTTT
D: -; size: few; J: TRBJ1-1; V: TRBV7-9; CDR3: CASNPTALGEAFF; DNA: TGTGCCAGCAACCCGACAGCCTTGGGAGAAGCTTTCTTT
D: TRBD2; size: -; J: TRBJ2-7; V: TRBV19; CDR3: CASRWKLAGGEYEQYF; DNA: TGTGCCAGTAGGTGGAAACTAGCGGGAGGGGAGTACGAGCAGTACTTC
D: -; size: -; J: TRBJ1-5; V: TRBV28; CDR3: CASSLWTGAQNQPQHF; DNA: TGTGCCAGCAGTTTATGGACAGGAGCACAGAATCAGCCCCAGCATTTT
D: TRBD2; size: -; J: TRBJ2-7; V: TRBV18; CDR3: CASSLGVVGTSGSYEQYF; DNA: TGTGCCAGCTCCCTAGGGGTTGTGGGGACTAGCGGCTCCTACGAGCAGTACTTC
D: -; size: -; J: TRBJ2-5; V: TRBV11-3; CDR3: CASSLYGGPGETQYF; DNA: TGTGCCAGCAGCTTATATGGGGGCCCGGGGGAGACCCAGTACTTC
D: -; size: -; J: TRBJ2-3; V: TRBV19; CDR3: CASSRLVPDTQYF; DNA: TGTGCCAGTAGTAGGCTAGTTCCCGATACGCAGTATTTT
D: TRBD1; size: few; J: TRBJ1-6; V: TRBV14; CDR3: CASSQSTGVNSPLHF; DNA: TGTGCCAGCAGCCAATCAACAGGGGTAAATTCACCCCTCCACTTT
D: TRBD1; size: -; J: TRBJ2-4; V: TRBV5-1; CDR3: CASSLVAGQGAKNIQYF; DNA: TGCGCCAGCAGCTTGGTCGCGGGACAGGGAGCCAAAAACATTCAGTACTTC